These 19 T cell receptor beta chains came from one sample sequenced in a study of blood T cell repertoires in COVID-19. The table came from immunoSEQ multiplex PCR; TCRdb's copy has only in-frame clones and leaves some out. Here the sample spans 95,000 to 150,000 clones, approximately 87% being singletons. The specimen was peripheral blood. The receptors derive from a woman in her seventies with acute or convalescent COVID-19.

The J gene is TRBJ1-4, the V gene TRBV5-6; D not resolved. The CDR3 has 14 residues. The germline CDR1 and CDR2 sequences are SGHDT and YYEEEE. Trimming stripped 2 bases from V and 4 bases from J, with 9 bases between. The CDR3 protein is CASSLLSVNEKLFF. Here the CDR3 DNA reads TGTGCCAGCAGCTTATTGTCAGTTAATGAAAAACTGTTTTTT.

The CDR3 reads CASSLGLRVETQYF. In DNA, the CDR3 is TGTGCCAGCAGCTTAGGATTGAGGGTGGAGACCCAGTACTTC. V is TRBV7-2 and J is TRBJ2-5; perhaps TRBD2 as D (5 bases). The germline V gene encodes CDR1 SGHTA and CDR2 FQGNSA. This CDR3 spans 14 amino acids. V lost 1 base and J 5 bases, leaving 11 bases between the germline ends. Looking up the rest from reference TRBV7-2 and TRBJ2-5 gives the full variable domain: GAGVSQSPSNKVTEKGKDVELRCDPISGHTALYWYRQSLGQGLEFLIYFQGNSAPDKSGLPSDRFSAERTGGSVSTLTIQRTQQEDSAVYLCASSLGLRVETQYFGPGTRLLVL.

The V call is TRBV6-4, the J call TRBJ1-6; D unresolved. The germline V gene encodes CDR1 MRHNA and CDR2 SNTAGT. Deletions cut 0 bases from V and 6 bases from J, with 9 bases between. The CDR3 runs to 15 residues. DNA of the CDR3: TGTGCCAGCAGTGACTCGAACCAGGCTAATTCACCCCTCCACTTT. It is translated as CASSDSNQANSPLHF.

This clone occurred once. The V gene is TRBV30, the J gene TRBJ2-3; D may be TRBD1 (5 bases). Germline lookup yields CDR1 GTSNPN and CDR2 SVGIG (reference sequence). V lost 7 bases to trimming and J lost 6 bases, with 23 bases between them. The CDR3 contains 15 residues. The CDR3 protein is CASSWGTREKDTQYF. The DNA for the CDR3 is TGTGCCTCATCTTGGGGCACTCGTGAAAAGGATACGCAGTATTTT.

A word on this clone: Germline and junction disagree at one end, which may indicate a read error. The chain has TRBV9 and TRBJ1-3; D unclear. Germline CDR1 is SGDLS and CDR2 is YYNGEE. The length of the CDR3 is 13 residues. CDR3 in DNA: TGTGCCAGCAGCCAAAACTCTGGAGACACCATATATTTT. It codes for CASSQNSGDTIYF.

The chain has TRBV7-9 and TRBJ2-5, with D perhaps TRBD2 (7 bases). V was pared by 8 bases and J by 1 base, with 14 bases between. The CDR3 contains 14 residues. Germline loops: CDR1 SEHNR, CDR2 FQNEAQ (reference sequence). The CDR3 nucleotides read TGTGCCAGCGGCGGCGGGGGCCCCCAAGAGACCCAGTACTTC. It encodes CASGGGGPQETQYF.

The J gene is TRBJ1-1, the V gene TRBV5-1; TRBD1 is a possible D gene (5 bases). This CDR3 spans 16 amino acids. Per the germline V gene, CDR1 is SGHRS and CDR2 is YFSETQ. The V end was cut by 5 bases, the J end by 3 bases, with 20 bases between. CDR3 coding DNA: TGCGCCAGCAGTAGAGGACAAGCCACGCTGGACACTGAAGCTTTCTTT. It encodes CASSRGQATLDTEAFF.

This clone came up once. This chain links TRBV28 with TRBJ2-3, with TRBD2 identical over 7 bases. Trimming cost V 6 bases and J 0 bases; bases outside gene matches: 9. The CDR3 sequence is 16 residues long. CDR1 and CDR2 (germline): MDHEN, SYDVKM. The CDR3 DNA is TGTGCCAGCAGGCCTGGGGCAGCGGGGAGCACAGATACGCAGTATTTT. It translates to CASRPGAAGSTDTQYF.

This chain connects TRBV2 to TRBJ2-3, with D perhaps TRBD2 (5 bases). Per germline, CDR1 SNHLY and CDR2 FYNNEI. V lost 4 bases, J lost 2 bases, and 7 bases lay in between. CDR3 length equals 13 residues. In DNA, the CDR3 is TGTGCCAGCAGTGCCGGGGACACAGATACGCAGTATTTT. It is translated as CASSAGDTDTQYF.

For the CDR3, the DNA is TGTGCCAGCAGCCGGGGACTAGCGGTTCGCTCTCAAGAGACCCAGTACTTC. Translation: CASSRGLAVRSQETQYF. The V gene is TRBV5-4, the J gene TRBJ2-5, with TRBD2 matching over 11 bases. The CDR3 consists of 17 residues. Germline assignment: CDR1 SGHNT and CDR2 YYREEE (reference sequence). V lost 4 bases to trimming and J lost 2 bases; unmatched junction nucleotides: 10.

The CDR3 DNA is TGTGCCAGCAGCCAGGGGACAACGAACACTGAAGCTTTCTTT. This encodes CASSQGTTNTEAFF. J is TRBJ1-1 and V is TRBV3-1 (or the pseudogene TRBV3-2); tentative D call: TRBD1 (6 bases). V was clipped by 3 bases and J by 1 base, with 9 bases between them. The CDR3 has 14 residues. CDR1 LGHDT and CDR2 YNNKEL come from the germline V gene (reference sequence).

The V gene is TRBV19, the J gene TRBJ2-7; D is perhaps TRBD2 (5 bases). CDR1 is LNHDA, CDR2 SQIVND, per germline (reference sequence). Trimming left V 6 bases short and J 2 bases short, with 17 bases between. The CDR3 has 15 residues. As DNA, the CDR3 is TGTGCCAGTAGCATCTCGGACTGGGGAACCTACGAGCAGTACTTC. It codes for CASSISDWGTYEQYF.

The V gene is TRBV29-1, the J gene TRBJ1-1; D might be TRBD1 (6 bases). This CDR3 has 12 residues. From germline, CDR1 is SQVTM and CDR2 ANQGSEA. Trimming took 8 bases from V and 6 from J, leaving 16 bases between them. The CDR3 DNA is TGCAGCTTCAGGGGAGGGGGGTCTGAAGCTTTCTTT. This gives the protein CSFRGGGSEAFF.

This chain uses TRBV5-1 with TRBJ1-1; D is perhaps TRBD1 (6 bases). The CDR3 has 14 amino acids. V was shortened by 5 bases and J by 5 bases, with 16 bases between the two germline ends. Germline CDR1 and CDR2: SGHRS and YFSETQ. CDR3 in DNA: TGCGCCAGCAGTTTCCAGGGAGGGGGAACTGAAGCTTTCTTT. Translated, it gives CASSFQGGGTEAFF.

The chain combines TRBV28 with TRBJ1-3; TRBD1 matches 7 bases. Per germline, CDR1 MDHEN and CDR2 SYDVKM. V lost 6 bases and J lost 4; bases outside the gene matches: 6. The CDR3 covers 14 residues. The CDR3 DNA sequence: TGTGCCAGCAGGCGACAGGGCTACGGAAACACCATATATTTT. Translating gives CASRRQGYGNTIYF.

This clone came up once. CDR3 region: CASSFVTGDYGYTF. CDR3 sequence (DNA): TGTGCCAGCAGCTTTGTTACAGGGGACTATGGCTACACCTTC. The J gene is TRBJ1-2, the V gene TRBV7-2; 7 bases agree with TRBD1. The CDR3 totals 14 residues. J lost 3 bases, V lost 3 bases, and 4 bases had no gene match. Germline-derived CDR1 and CDR2 are SGHTA and FQGNSA.

V usage is TRBV5-1 and J usage is TRBJ1-6, with unresolved D. CDR3 length: 16 amino acids. Germline V lookup: CDR1 SGHRS, CDR2 YFSETQ. V was shortened by 0 bases and J by 6 bases, with 13 bases between the two germline ends. DNA of the CDR3: TGCGCCAGCAGCTTGGACCCCAACATCTTTAATTCACCCCTCCACTTT. Its protein is CASSLDPNIFNSPLHF.

This clone was recorded at least ten times. The chain recombines TRBV6-2 or TRBV6-3 with TRBJ1-2; possible D gene TRBD1, 5 bases. CDR1 and CDR2 from the germline V gene are MNHEY and SVGEGT. CDR3 length equals 14 residues. Trimming pared 2 bases from V and 10 bases from J, leaving 17 bases between. Here the CDR3 reads CASSYPGQGNYYTF. CDR3 in DNA: TGTGCCAGCAGTTACCCTGGTCAGGGTAACTACTACACCTTC.

The chain links TRBV30 to TRBJ2-3; D gene ambiguous. Trimming took 1 base from V and 5 from J, leaving 4 bases between them. The CDR3 contains 11 residues. Germline V gene data show CDR1 as GTSNPN and CDR2 as SVGIG (reference sequence). The CDR3 reads CAWSDLDTQYF. DNA for the CDR3: TGTGCCTGGAGTGATCTAGATACGCAGTATTTT.